The 7 T cell receptor beta chains below were found in one sample sequenced in a study of vaccination and CD4 T cells after COVID-19. Sequencing of the DNA from cultured CD4+ T cells was carried out with the Oncomine TCR Beta short-read assay. TCRdb fed the PCR reads into MiXCR, producing one record per CDR3 protein. The sample contains roughly 16,000 distinct CDR3 sequences, about 75% of which appear only once. Treatment given: roughly 10-day PBMC culture with coronavirus spike peptide pools or control peptides (ViraFEST assay). These receptors are not linked to any known antigen. The input for sequencing was CD4+ T cells from blood, cultured in vitro, taken after SARS-CoV-2 vaccination. These TCRs come from a human donor who received a COVID-19 vaccine.

V is TRBV20-1 and J is TRBJ2-1, with D perhaps matching TRBD1 or TRBD2 (5 bases each). The germline gives CDR1 DFQATT, CDR2 SNEGSKA (reference sequence). CDR3 length equals 15 residues. Trimming shortened V by 6 bases and J by 2 bases, and 17 bases separated the two germline ends. The CDR3 bases are TGCAGTGCCGACGGGGACGGGGCAACCTACAATGAGCAGTTCTTC. Protein product: CSADGDGATYNEQFF.

The gene calls are TRBV6-5 and TRBJ1-2, with D maybe TRBD1 (6 bases). Germline V CDR1 and CDR2: MNHEY, SVGAGI. The CDR3 has 15 amino acids. Trimming left V 0 bases short and J 0 bases short, with 8 bases between. The CDR3 here is CASSYSAGANYGYTF. CDR3 nucleotides: TGTGCCAGCAGTTACTCGGCAGGGGCTAACTATGGCTACACCTTC.

The chain uses TRBV6-5 and TRBJ2-2, with D perhaps assigned TRBD1 or TRBD2 (5 bases each). Trimming cost V 2 bases and J 5 bases, with 9 bases left between them. Per the germline V gene, CDR1 is MNHEY and CDR2 is SVGAGI. The CDR3 extends over 14 amino acids. CDR3 DNA: TGTGCCAGCAGTTACCGAGGGGTAACCGGGGAGCTGTTTTTT. It is translated as CASSYRGVTGELFF.

V usage is TRBV19 and J usage is TRBJ2-2, with D tentatively TRBD1 or TRBD2 (5 bases each). CDR3 length: 16 amino acids. Germline values: CDR1 LNHDA, CDR2 SQIVND (reference sequence). Trimming pared 5 bases from V and 3 bases from J, leaving 16 bases between. CDR3 protein: CASSPRLGVDTGELFF. The CDR3, as DNA: TGTGCCAGTAGTCCCCGGTTGGGGGTTGACACCGGGGAGCTGTTTTTT.

This chain joins TRBV24-1 and TRBJ2-1; no reliable D call. Germline V gene data show CDR1 as KGHDR and CDR2 as SFDVKD. The CDR3 runs to 13 residues. V lost 3 bases and J 3 bases, leaving 5 bases between the germline ends. CDR3 bases: TGTGCCACCAGTGATCCCCTCTACAATGAGCAGTTCTTC. This translates into CATSDPLYNEQFF.

The rearrangement uses TRBV6-1 and TRBJ1-1; 8 bases agree with TRBD1. The V segment lost 7 bases and the J segment 10 bases; nucleotides outside the gene matches: 5. From germline, CDR1 is MNHNS and CDR2 SASEGT. This CDR3 comprises 11 residues. The chain's CDR3 is CASTPGQGAFF. DNA for the CDR3: TGTGCCAGCACCCCCGGACAGGGAGCTTTCTTT.

V gene TRBV7-2 combines with J gene TRBJ1-6; a weak D match, TRBD1 (6 bases). CDR3 length equals 13 residues. V was cut by 2 bases and J by 10 bases, with 9 bases left in between. Germline CDR1 is SGHTA and CDR2 is FQGNSA. The CDR3 nucleotides are TGTGCCAGCAGCTTACCAGGGGCATCACCCCTCCACTTT. This translates into CASSLPGASPLHF.